This TCR beta chain stems from a study of T cells in tumors and immune-related adverse events. The CDR3 extends over 13 amino acids. Germline values: CDR1 SGHTA, CDR2 FQGNSA. With V trimmed by 6 bases and J by 4 bases, 4 bases remained unmatched. Produced via immunoSEQ multiplex PCR; TCRdb's table is partial and in-frame only. The table shows about 22,000 clones, with 85% to 95% occurring only once. The clonotype originates from a female donor with metastatic renal cell carcinoma. The J gene is TRBJ1-2, the V gene TRBV7-2; TRBD1 aligns across 8 bases. The sample was lymph node tissue, taken from a patient treated with anti-PD-1 therapy. CDR3 residues: CASRPGGSYGYTF. The CDR3 nucleotides are TGTGCCAGCAGACCAGGGGGCAGCTATGGCTACACCTTC.